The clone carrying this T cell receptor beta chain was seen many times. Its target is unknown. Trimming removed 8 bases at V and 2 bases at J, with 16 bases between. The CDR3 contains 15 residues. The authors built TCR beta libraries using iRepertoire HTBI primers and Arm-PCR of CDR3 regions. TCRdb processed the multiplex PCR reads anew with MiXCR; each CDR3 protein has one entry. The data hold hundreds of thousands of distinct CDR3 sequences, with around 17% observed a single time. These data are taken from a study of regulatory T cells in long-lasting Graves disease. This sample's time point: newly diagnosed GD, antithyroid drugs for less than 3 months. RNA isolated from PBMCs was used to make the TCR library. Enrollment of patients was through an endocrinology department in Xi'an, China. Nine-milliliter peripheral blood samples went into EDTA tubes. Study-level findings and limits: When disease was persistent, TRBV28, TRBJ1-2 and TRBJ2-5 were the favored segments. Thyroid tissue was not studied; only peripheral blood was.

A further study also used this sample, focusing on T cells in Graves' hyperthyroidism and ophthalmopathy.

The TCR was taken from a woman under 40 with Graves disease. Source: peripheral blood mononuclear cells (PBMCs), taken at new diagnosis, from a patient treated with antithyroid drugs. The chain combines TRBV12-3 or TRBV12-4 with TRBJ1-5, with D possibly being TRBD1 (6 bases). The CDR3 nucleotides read TGTGCCAGCCAGAGCCCCGGGGGCGGCAATCAGCCCCAGCATTTT. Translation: CASQSPGGGNQPQHF.